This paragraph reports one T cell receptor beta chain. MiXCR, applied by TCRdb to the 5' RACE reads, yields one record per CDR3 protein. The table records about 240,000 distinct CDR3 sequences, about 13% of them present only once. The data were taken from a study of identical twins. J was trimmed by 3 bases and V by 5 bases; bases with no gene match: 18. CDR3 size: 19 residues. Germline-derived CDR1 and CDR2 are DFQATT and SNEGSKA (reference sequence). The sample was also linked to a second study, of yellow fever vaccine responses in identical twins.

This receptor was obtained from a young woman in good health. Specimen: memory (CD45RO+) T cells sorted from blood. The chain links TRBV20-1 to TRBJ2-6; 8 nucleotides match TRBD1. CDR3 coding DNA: TGCAGTGCTTGGACAGGGTTATATGGGCGGGAAGGTGGGGCCAACGTCCTGACTTTC. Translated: CSAWTGLYGREGGANVLTF.